Below, one T cell receptor beta chain is given with its context. Antigen: not known. These data originate in a study of T cell responses to AZD1222 COVID-19 vaccine. Regarding the study as a whole: In all cases, repertoires were sampled only after the peak T cell response.

Germline lookup yields CDR1 LNHDA and CDR2 SQIVND (reference sequence). With 9 bases removed from V and 8 bases from J, the gap between germline ends came to 22 bases. The CDR3 loop spans 14 amino acids. Investigators merged groups given second doses at roughly 4 or roughly 12 weeks. Profiling relied on immunoSEQ multiplex PCR, and the TCRdb table lists in-frame clones only, not all of them. Counted here are around 120,000 clones, around 87% occurring once; the ten biggest clones make up approximately 2.6%. V usage is TRBV19 and J usage is TRBJ1-2; D call uncertain. This TCR derives from an adult who received the AZD1222 COVID-19 vaccine. Sequenced material: peripheral blood, taken 28 days after the second AZD1222 dose. CDR3: CASRVYGEPGGYTF. Written as DNA, the CDR3 is TGTGCCAGCAGAGTATACGGGGAACCGGGAGGCTACACCTTC.